The TCR beta chain described here comes from a study of blood T cell repertoires in COVID-19 (dated by TCRdb to the early 2020s). Notes on the research overall: Collaborator samples came from the United States, Italy and Spain and covered acute and convalescent phases of COVID-19. The material from the prospective study consisted of cDNA or gDNA derived from T cells, B-cell-depleted T cells, or PBMCs. Deeply sampled blood TCRbeta repertoires from subjects exposed to, actively infected with, or recovered from COVID-19 were included in the dataset. A freely available public database, intended as a resource for researchers studying the immune response to SARS-CoV-2, is where the repertoires were released. The samples were drawn from the first 160 participants of the ongoing ImmuneRACE study and from 1,254 subjects provided by 6 global collaborators. The sample metadata nearly always contained a de-identified subject ID, COVID-19 status, age in years and sex. Where HLA class I and class II types were available, the types were taken from metadata supplied by the sample provider, not from assay-based typing.

A second Seattle source provided samples from volunteer blood donors who had recovered from COVID-19. The collaborating institutions used their own protocols to collect whole blood in K2EDTA tubes. Collaborator samples were shipped for TCRbeta analysis as frozen whole blood, isolated PBMCs, or DNA extracted from either sample type. The paper's findings and limits, for the study overall: The amount of clinical and demographic metadata varied by source and participant and was provided uncurated.

The immunoSEQ Assay, a bias-controlled multiplex PCR, was used to amplify TCRbeta CDR3 regions from genomic DNA. On the authors' methods: The number of nucleated cells in each sample was estimated from the amplification of reference gene primers within the assay. To quantify the absolute abundance of each unique TCRbeta CDR3 rearrangement, sequence reads were collapsed and filtered. For each sample, productive Simpson clonality was calculated by taking the square root of Simpson's diversity index across productive rearrangements. As stored in TCRdb, this immuneACCESS dataset retains in-frame rearrangements with V and J assigned. A fraction of the clones does not appear; measured against another copy, unresolved V genes explain less than half of the discrepancy, and the remainder lacks a known reason. V and J calls and clone size are those listed in that table; D and trimming were worked out from the DNA. Present in this sample are roughly 250,000 clones, around nine tenths of which were seen just once. Around 2.2% of the sample is taken by the ten largest.

Concerning this clone itself: The clone's antigen remains unknown. No base-level quality is on record; no much larger clone is a single base apart.

The TCR originated in a woman aged 35 to 49 who had recovered from COVID-19. The specimen was peripheral blood.

The CDR3 reads as follows: CASSESGTTPTEQYF. In nucleotides, the sequence is TGTGCCAGCAGCGAATCCGGGACTACTCCGACCGAGCAGTACTTC. This receptor chain uses TRBV9 and TRBJ2-7; 7 bases in the middle match TRBD2. The CDR3, from cysteine to phenylalanine, totals 15 residues. The DNA shown is the 45-base CDR3, in frame from base 1. V and J are trimmed by 3 bases and 6 bases, and the gene matches miss 12 bases of the junction. CDR1 and CDR2 (SGDLS, YYNGEE) derive from the germline V gene.